This T cell receptor (beta chain) was identified during a study of shared clonotypes between healthy human individuals. V dropped 3 bases and J dropped 5 bases, with 12 bases sitting between them. This CDR3 has 13 residues. CDR1 is GTSNPN and CDR2 is SVGIG in the germline V gene (reference sequence). Produced via immunoSEQ multiplex PCR; TCRdb's table is partial and in-frame only. The data hold approximately 2.4 million clones, with approximately 94% observed a single time. Subsets obtained from CD4+ cells comprised CD45RA+ naive and CD45RA-negative memory cells. Remarks on this clone: Other DNA sequences within the sample encode an identical CDR3.

The chain uses TRBV30 and TRBJ2-3, with TRBD2 as a possible D gene (5 bases). The TCR was taken from a man aged 18 to 30 in good health. The sample was naive CD4+ T cells sorted from blood. Subset denoted: CD45RA+ positively selected. CDR3 protein: CAWSPTRKDTQYF. The CDR3 DNA is TGTGCCTGGAGCCCTACTAGGAAAGATACGCAGTATTTT. Looking up the rest from reference TRBV30 and TRBJ2-3 gives the full variable domain: SQTIHQWPATLVQPVGSPLSLECTVEGTSNPNLYWYRQAAGRGLQLLFYSVGIGQISSEVPQNLSASRPQDRQFILSSKKLLLSDSGFYLCAWSPTRKDTQYFGPGTRLTVL.